This T cell receptor (beta chain) is drawn from a study of tumor-infiltrating lymphocytes in primary liver carcinoma. Study-wide context: Those enrolled were patients of both sexes, who were aged 30 to 69 years. Study outcomes and limitations: Relative to blood, tumors carried a significantly larger fraction of the repertoire in their top 250 clones (p = 0.039). Only about 7.5-24% of top clones showed up in all five tumor regions.

TCR beta cDNA came from approximately 0.55 ug total RNA, primed with a constant-region primer. Library construction for TCR beta comprised three nested multiplex PCR rounds performed with slightly modified ARM-PCR. The two initial PCR rounds, approximately 10 cycles each, used TRBV1-TRBV30 forward and C-beta reverse primers. TCRdb processed the multiplex PCR reads anew with MiXCR; each CDR3 protein has one entry. Of fewer than 250,000 distinct CDR3 sequences listed, around four fifths are singletons. Co-extraction yielded RNA and DNA from around 20-30 mg of unsorted bulk tissue. There were five separate regions sampled from each tumor. To note about this clonotype: Antigen: not known. Relative to the germline gene, one junction end is altered; a read error may explain this.

CDR1 is MNHNY, CDR2 SVGAGI, per germline (reference sequence). The CDR3 extends over 19 amino acids. V gene TRBV6-6 combines with J gene TRBJ2-1, with 7 nucleotides matching TRBD2. Sequencing input: tumor tissue from primary liver carcinoma. The TCR comes from a man between 35 and 55 years old with primary liver carcinoma and hepatitis B virus infection. This CDR3 reads CASSYSLARGSSSYNEQFF. Written as DNA, the CDR3 is TGTGCCAGCAGCTACTCACTAGCGAGAGGGTCGAGCTCCTACAATGAGCAGTTCTTC.